This TCR beta chain was observed in a study of PD-1 blockade in classical Hodgkin lymphoma. Study overall: Every 2 weeks, patients had 3 mg/kg nivolumab intravenously. Study conclusions and caveats: Unlike CD8+ TCR diversity, which did not rise significantly by C4D1, CD4+ TCR diversity did. Those achieving complete response showed baseline diversity like newly diagnosed patients.

Assay used: immunoSEQ multiplex PCR; TCRdb lists only in-frame clones, some missing. The sample records 6,500 to 10,000 clones, around 84% being singletons. For this clone: The antigen is undetermined.

Every patient experienced relapse after autologous stem cell transplantation, and brentuximab vedotin exposure varied. Thawed PBMCs were the source of CD8+ T cells, obtained through magnetic negative selection. The sequencing used CD8+ T cells from blood, collected at baseline. This clonotype originated in a human donor with classical Hodgkin lymphoma.

CDR3 sequence (DNA): TGTGCCAGCAGCCTAGACAGGACGAACGTCCTGACTTTC. Its translation: CASSLDRTNVLTF. The chain uses TRBV5-4 and TRBJ2-6, with a possible D match to TRBD1 (6 bases). V lost 4 bases and J lost 10, with 12 bases in between. Germline-derived CDR1 and CDR2 are SGHNT and YYREEE (reference sequence). The CDR3 consists of 13 residues.